What follows are 5 T cell receptor beta chains derived from one specimen sequenced in a study of vaccination and CD4 T cells after COVID-19. Regarding treatment: roughly nine-day PBMC culture with coronavirus spike peptide pools or control peptides (ViraFEST assay). No cognate antigen is known for these TCRs. Cultured CD4+ T-cell DNA underwent Oncomine TCR Beta short-read sequencing. TCRdb processed the PCR reads anew with MiXCR; each CDR3 protein has one entry. The sample has 15,000 to 17,000 distinct CDR3 sequences, around four fifths seen once; the top ten hold approximately 11%. The specimen was CD4+ T cells from blood, cultured in vitro. These TCRs come from a human donor who had recovered from COVID-19.

J is TRBJ1-6 and V is TRBV7-9; possible D gene TRBD1, 5 bases. The CDR3 is 15 amino acids. CDR1 SEHNR and CDR2 FQNEAQ come from the germline V gene (reference sequence). With 1 base removed from V and 6 bases from J, the gap between germline ends came to 10 bases. CDR3 region: CASSLVGQVNSPLHF. In nucleotides, the CDR3 is TGTGCCAGCAGCTTAGTGGGGCAGGTTAATTCACCCCTCCACTTT.

The rearrangement joins TRBV28 to TRBJ2-1; D is ambiguous. Trimming took off 6 bases at V and 2 bases at J, with 20 bases between the two ends. This CDR3 spans 17 amino acids. Germline loops: CDR1 MDHEN, CDR2 SYDVKM. The chain's CDR3 is CASSSPFGVATYNEQFF. The CDR3 DNA reads TGTGCCAGCAGCTCCCCTTTCGGAGTAGCTACCTACAATGAGCAGTTCTTC.

This chain links TRBV12-3 or TRBV12-4 with TRBJ2-7; perhaps TRBD1 as D (5 bases). There are 12 residues in the CDR3. Trimming pared 2 bases from V and 6 bases from J, leaving 8 bases between. CDR3 nucleotides: TGTGCCAGCAGTTTACAGGGCTCCGAGCAGTACTTC. Its protein is CASSLQGSEQYF.

The chain links TRBV7-3 to TRBJ2-1; D possibly corresponds to TRBD1 (6 bases). V was pared by 4 bases and J by 5 bases, with 18 bases between. CDR3 length equals 16 residues. The germline V gene encodes CDR1 SGHTA and CDR2 FQGTGA. The CDR3 reads CASSYGQPGTHNEQFF. The CDR3 DNA follows: TGTGCCAGCAGCTACGGACAGCCGGGGACACACAATGAGCAGTTCTTC. Full variable domain (remainder filled in from reference TRBV7-3 and TRBJ2-1): GAGVSQTPSNKVTEKGKYVELRCDPISGHTALYWYRQSLGQGPEFLIYFQGTGAADDSGLPNDRFFAVRPEGSVSTLKIQRTERGDSAVYLCASSYGQPGTHNEQFFGPGTRLTVL.

The rearrangement links TRBV6-2 or TRBV6-3 to TRBJ2-2; TRBD1 is a possible D gene (6 bases). CDR3 length: 13 residues. The germline CDR1 and CDR2 sequences are MNHEY and SVGEGT. V was clipped by 5 bases and J by 5 bases, with 9 bases between them. This chain's CDR3 is CASSRGTTGELFF. The CDR3 DNA is TGTGCCAGCAGTCGAGGGACAACCGGGGAGCTGTTTTTT.